Presented here are 24 T cell receptor beta chains from one specimen sequenced in a study of sequential checkpoint blockade in melanoma. Treatment meaning: randomized to nivolumab then ipilimumab (arm A) or the reverse (arm B). Data came from immunoSEQ multiplex PCR; TCRdb stores just in-frame clones and leaves some out. Among about 32,000 clones listed, approximately 82% were seen once. The source material was CD8+ T cells sorted from blood (inferred from file names), sampled from a patient given nivolumab and ipilimumab in sequence. These receptors were obtained from a human donor with melanoma.

The chain combines TRBV7-9 with TRBJ2-6; D is perhaps TRBD1 (6 bases). CDR3 length equals 16 residues. V lost 6 bases, J lost 0 bases, and 12 bases lay in between. Per germline, CDR1 SEHNR and CDR2 FQNEAQ (reference sequence). CDR3: CASRDSFRSGANVLTF. The CDR3 coding sequence is TGTGCCAGCAGGGACAGTTTTCGCTCTGGGGCCAACGTCCTGACTTTC.

This clone was observed a handful of times. The rearrangement uses TRBV5-1 and TRBJ2-7; TRBD2 matches at 7 bases. In germline, CDR1 is SGHRS, CDR2 YFSETQ. Trimming removed 0 bases from V and 2 bases from J; junction bases left unmatched: 8. This CDR3 spans 16 amino acids. This CDR3 is CASSLAGTSVTYEQYF. CDR3 DNA sequence: TGCGCCAGCAGCTTGGCCGGTACTAGCGTTACCTACGAGCAGTACTTC.

This chain uses TRBV28 with TRBJ1-2; no clear D. Per germline, CDR1 MDHEN and CDR2 SYDVKM. This CDR3 is 14 amino acids long. V gave up 4 bases and J gave up 5 bases, with 14 bases separating them. The CDR3 protein is CASSSMDGGYGYTF. The DNA for the CDR3 is TGTGCCAGCAGTTCGATGGACGGCGGGTATGGCTACACCTTC.

A single count supports this clone. The J gene is TRBJ2-1, the V gene TRBV10-2; the match to TRBD1 covers 7 bases. The germline V gene encodes CDR1 WSHSY and CDR2 SAAADI. V shed 4 bases, J shed 3 bases, and the junction held 9 bases outside the gene matches. The CDR3 sequence is 16 residues long. The CDR3: CASSVGTGVGYNEQFF. In nucleotides, the CDR3 is TGCGCCAGCAGTGTAGGTACAGGGGTGGGCTACAATGAGCAGTTCTTC.

A note on this clone: This sample includes further DNA sequences coding for the same CDR3. The V call is TRBV6-5, the J call TRBJ2-1; TRBD2 is a possible D gene (6 bases). V dropped 0 bases and J dropped 7 bases, with 7 bases sitting between them. CDR1 and CDR2 (germline): MNHEY, SVGAGI. This CDR3 region has 13 residues. The CDR3 nucleotides are TGTGCCAGCAGTTACTCGAGCGGGAATGAGCAGTTCTTC. Its translation is CASSYSSGNEQFF.

This chain uses TRBV19 with TRBJ1-5; TRBD1 matches at 7 bases. V trimming: 5 bases; J trimming: 3 bases; junction bases outside the gene matches: 13. Germline V gene sequence: CDR1 LNHDA, CDR2 SQIVND (reference sequence). The CDR3 has 17 amino acids. CDR3 coding DNA: TGTGCCAGTAGTCCCGGACATAGTGGGACAGTCAATCAGCCCCAGCATTTT. Its protein product is CASSPGHSGTVNQPQHF.

The V gene is TRBV5-1, the J gene TRBJ2-5; D gene unclear. The CDR3 is made up of 14 amino acids. V dropped 0 bases and J dropped 0 bases, with 6 bases sitting between them. Looked up from germline, CDR1 is SGHRS and CDR2 is YFSETQ. CDR3 sequence (DNA): TGCGCCAGCAGCTTGGTCGCAGACCAAGAGACCCAGTACTTC. It encodes CASSLVADQETQYF.

J is TRBJ2-1 and V is TRBV4-3; D may be TRBD2 (5 bases). Trimming removed 3 bases from V and 4 bases from J, with 10 bases in between. CDR3 length: 14 amino acids. The germline gives CDR1 LGHNA, CDR2 YSLEER. CDR3 loop: CASSHAEGYNEQFF. In nucleotides, the CDR3 is TGCGCCAGCAGCCACGCCGAGGGATACAATGAGCAGTTCTTC.

V gene TRBV27 combines with J gene TRBJ2-7, with D possibly being TRBD1 (6 bases). Per the germline V gene, CDR1 is MNHEY and CDR2 is SMNVEV (reference sequence). This CDR3 has 12 residues. V shed 2 bases and J shed 6 bases, with 8 bases lying between them. CDR3 in amino acids: CASSLLRGEQYF. The CDR3 region has the DNA TGTGCCAGCAGTTTACTCAGGGGCGAGCAGTACTTC.

The J gene is TRBJ2-1, the V gene TRBV19; D not resolved. V shed 4 bases and J shed 4 bases, with 8 bases lying between them. The germline gives CDR1 LNHDA, CDR2 SQIVND (reference sequence). CDR3 length equals 13 residues. CDR3 region: CASSKSRYNEQFF. In DNA form, the CDR3 reads TGTGCCAGTAGTAAGAGCCGTTACAATGAGCAGTTCTTC.

The chain employs TRBV27 and TRBJ1-1; D is perhaps TRBD1 (5 bases). This CDR3 contains 14 residues. Looked up from germline, CDR1 is MNHEY and CDR2 is SMNVEV (reference sequence). Trimming shortened V by 1 base and J by 2 bases, and 8 bases separated the two germline ends. DNA for the CDR3: TGTGCCAGCAGTTTATACCAGGGAAACACTGAAGCTTTCTTT. It codes for CASSLYQGNTEAFF.

The genes are TRBV9 and TRBJ2-4, with 7 bases fitting TRBD2. V gave up 0 bases and J gave up 0 bases; unmatched junction bases: 0. Germline CDR1 SGDLS, CDR2 YYNGEE. CDR3 length equals 15 residues. CDR3 sequence (DNA): TGTGCCAGCAGCGTAGGCGGGGGAGCCAAAAACATTCAGTACTTC. Protein product: CASSVGGGAKNIQYF.

This clone was picked up one time. The chain carries TRBV28 and TRBJ2-2; 13 nucleotides line up with TRBD2. This CDR3 contains 15 residues. The V segment lost 5 bases and the J segment 5 bases; nucleotides outside the gene matches: 2. Germline CDR1 is MDHEN and CDR2 is SYDVKM. The CDR3 sequence is CASSQTSGGTGELFF. The CDR3 region has the DNA TGTGCCAGCAGTCAGACTAGCGGGGGGACCGGGGAGCTGTTTTTT. Variable domain in full (rest from reference TRBV28 and TRBJ2-2): DVKVTQSSRYLVKRTGEKVFLECVQDMDHENMFWYRQDPGLGLRLIYFSYDVKMKEKGDIPEGYSVSREKKERFSLILESASTNQTSMYLCASSQTSGGTGELFFGEGSRLTVL.

This chain links TRBV4-1 with TRBJ2-7; 7 nucleotides align to TRBD1. CDR1 is MGHRA and CDR2 is YSYEKL in the germline V gene. V dropped 2 bases and J dropped 7; count of bases not matched to a gene: 11. This CDR3 has 15 amino acids. The CDR3 protein is CASSQYRGFSGEQYF. DNA of the CDR3: TGCGCCAGCAGCCAATACAGGGGATTTTCTGGAGAGCAGTACTTC.

The chain couples TRBV15 to TRBJ1-5; 8 nucleotides match TRBD1. Germline CDR1 LNHNV, CDR2 YYDKDF (reference sequence). There are 18 residues in the CDR3. The V and J ends lost 0 bases and 4 bases, in that order; junction bases with no gene match: 11. The DNA for the CDR3 is TGTGCCACCAGCAGAGATTCTTCGACAGGGGTAGGAAATCAGCCCCAGCATTTT. It codes for CATSRDSSTGVGNQPQHF.

This clone was recorded a few times. The chain uses TRBV19 and TRBJ1-5; a possible D gene is TRBD1 (6 bases). V dropped 3 bases and J dropped 3 bases, with 9 bases sitting between them. CDR3 size: 14 residues. Germline CDR1 and CDR2: LNHDA and SQIVND (reference sequence). Here the CDR3 DNA reads TGTGCCAGTAGTATCCGGGACAACAATCAGCCCCAGCATTTT. Protein product: CASSIRDNNQPQHF.

V and J are TRBV6-5 and TRBJ1-2, with unresolved D. CDR1 is MNHEY and CDR2 is SVGAGI in the germline V gene. Trimming cost V 6 bases and J 4 bases, with 12 bases left between them. The CDR3 is made up of 13 amino acids. Here the CDR3 reads CASSPGGIYGYTF. Written as DNA, the CDR3 is TGTGCCAGCAGCCCCGGAGGGATCTATGGCTACACCTTC.

The CDR3 reads CATSREGSNEKLFF. The CDR3 coding sequence is TGTGCCACCAGCAGAGAGGGCAGTAATGAAAAACTGTTTTTT. The genes are TRBV15 and TRBJ1-4; D ambiguous. Germline CDR1 reads LNHNV; CDR2 reads YYDKDF (reference sequence). This CDR3 contains 14 residues. V was shortened by 0 bases and J by 4 bases, with 6 bases between the two germline ends.

This clone has more than one count but fewer than ten. This chain joins TRBV7-9 and TRBJ1-6; the match to TRBD1 covers 9 bases. CDR1 and CDR2 (germline): SEHNR, FQNEAQ (reference sequence). The CDR3 has 16 amino acids. Germline trimming cut 2 bases from V and 10 bases from J; bases unmatched to any gene: 9. The CDR3 DNA reads as TGTGCCAGCAGCTTATTCACAGGGGGCGTGAGGTCACCCCTCCACTTT. Amino acid sequence: CASSLFTGGVRSPLHF.

About this clone itself: Other DNA variants within this sample encode the same CDR3. The genes are TRBV27 and TRBJ1-2, with 7 bases fitting TRBD1. Germline assignment: CDR1 MNHEY and CDR2 SMNVEV (reference sequence). Trimming cost V 8 bases and J 8 bases; bases outside gene matches: 14. CDR3 length: 14 residues. The CDR3 coding sequence is TGTGCCAGCGGCGGGACAGATCTTCTAGGGGGCTACACCTTC. It specifies CASGGTDLLGGYTF.

This clone appeared once. This chain connects TRBV27 to TRBJ2-7, with TRBD2 matching 8 bases. The CDR3 is 16 amino acids. The germline gives CDR1 MNHEY, CDR2 SMNVEV (reference sequence). Trimming cost V 4 bases and J 0 bases; bases outside gene matches: 8. In DNA, the CDR3 is TGTGCCAGCAGTTCCAAACTAGCGGAGAGCTCCTACGAGCAGTACTTC. Translation gives CASSSKLAESSYEQYF.

The CDR3 DNA reads TGTGCCAGCAGCTTAATCCCGGTTTACGAGCAGTACTTC. This translates into CASSLIPVYEQYF. The chain is built from TRBV7-2 and TRBJ2-7; D is unresolved. The CDR3 runs to 13 residues. Germline-derived CDR1 and CDR2 are SGHTA and FQGNSA. Deletions cut 2 bases from V and 4 bases from J, with 9 bases between.

This rearrangement joins TRBV5-6 to TRBJ1-2; 7 nucleotides agree with TRBD1. The V segment lost 0 bases and the J segment 1 base; nucleotides outside the gene matches: 0. Looked up from germline, CDR1 is SGHDT and CDR2 is YYEEEE. CDR3 length equals 14 residues. The CDR3 DNA reads as TGTGCCAGCAGCTTGGGGGACAGTAACTATGGCTACACCTTC. This sequence encodes CASSLGDSNYGYTF.

This clone was recorded once. The chain is built from TRBV11-2 and TRBJ2-7, with unresolved D. The CDR3 is 12 amino acids. V was cut by 3 bases and J by 4 bases, with 7 bases left in between. Germline CDR1 SGHAT, CDR2 FQNNGV. CDR3 nucleotides: TGTGCCAGCAGCTTTAATCCGTACGAGCAGTACTTC. Protein sequence: CASSFNPYEQYF. Supplemented by reference TRBV11-2 and TRBJ2-7, the full variable domain reads EAGVAQSPRYKIIEKRQSVAFWCNPISGHATLYWYQQILGQGPKLLIQFQNNGVVDDSQLPKDRFSAERLKGVDSTLKIQPAKLEDSAVYLCASSFNPYEQYFGPGTRLTVT.